One sample yielded the 4 T cell receptor beta chains listed below, sequenced in a study of control samples from healthy donors and cancer patients. The repertoire was sequenced with immunoSEQ multiplex PCR; TCRdb's copy has only in-frame clones and lacks some. The table records hundreds of thousands of clones, around nine tenths of them present only once. The material sequenced was PBMCs. These receptors originate from a man aged 35 to 55 with head and neck cancer.

Note on this clone: Compared with germline, one end of the junction differs, possibly owing to a read error. The rearrangement joins TRBV18 to TRBJ2-2; perhaps D is TRBD1 or TRBD2 (5 bases each). The germline CDR1 and CDR2 sequences are KGHSH and LQKENI. The CDR3 totals 18 residues. CDR3 in amino acids: CASTPRGPAALNTGELFF. The CDR3 region has the DNA TGTGCCAGCACACCACGGGGACCGGCGGCGCTGAACACCGGGGAGCTGTTTTTT.

This clone was counted a single time. The chain employs TRBV14 and TRBJ1-1; TRBD1 might be the D (5 bases). This CDR3 is 14 amino acids long. The V end was cut by 3 bases, the J end by 1 base, with 9 bases between. Germline CDR1 and CDR2: SGHDN and FVKESK. The CDR3 DNA follows: TGTGCCAGCAGCCAGGGGCAGACGAACACTGAAGCTTTCTTT. Encoded protein: CASSQGQTNTEAFF. Supplemented by reference TRBV14 and TRBJ1-1, the full variable domain reads EAGVTQFPSHSVIEKGQTVTLRCDPISGHDNLYWYRRVMGKEIKFLLHFVKESKQDESGMPNNRFLAERTGGTYSTLKVQPAELEDSGVYFCASSQGQTNTEAFFGQGTRLTVV.

The chain employs TRBV7-2 and TRBJ1-4; 9 nucleotides line up with TRBD1. From germline, CDR1 is SGHTA and CDR2 FQGNSA. V lost 5 bases and J lost 5; bases outside the gene matches: 15. The CDR3 length is 18 residues. The CDR3 loop is CASSPSTGGAGRNEKLFF. Here the CDR3 DNA reads TGTGCCAGCAGCCCCTCTACAGGGGGCGCGGGCCGGAATGAAAAACTGTTTTTT.

The V call is TRBV24-1, the J call TRBJ2-7; the match to TRBD2 covers 9 bases. V lost 0 bases to trimming and J lost 5 bases; unmatched junction nucleotides: 4. The CDR3 length is 15 residues. Germline values: CDR1 KGHDR, CDR2 SFDVKD. Here the CDR3 reads CATSDLGLAGHEQYF. The CDR3 DNA reads as TGTGCCACCAGTGATTTGGGTCTAGCGGGACACGAGCAGTACTTC.